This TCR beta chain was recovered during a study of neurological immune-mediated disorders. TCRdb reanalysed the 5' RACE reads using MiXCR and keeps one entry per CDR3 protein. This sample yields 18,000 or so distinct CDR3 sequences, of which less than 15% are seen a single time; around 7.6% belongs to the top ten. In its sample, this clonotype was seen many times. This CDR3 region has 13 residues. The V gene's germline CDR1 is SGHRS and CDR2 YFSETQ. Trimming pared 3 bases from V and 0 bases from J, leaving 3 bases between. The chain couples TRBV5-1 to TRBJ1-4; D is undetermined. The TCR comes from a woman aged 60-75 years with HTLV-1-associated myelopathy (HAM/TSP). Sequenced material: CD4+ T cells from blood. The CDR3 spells CASSSATNEKLFF. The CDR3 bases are TGCGCCAGCAGCTCTGCAACTAATGAAAAACTGTTTTTT.